The clone carrying this T cell receptor beta chain has a single count. This entry belongs to a study of CDR3 diversity in severe acne. Via MiXCR, TCRdb re-called the PCR reads, giving one row per CDR3 protein. The table has approximately 97,000 distinct CDR3 sequences, about half seen once. Germline V gene data show CDR1 as LNHDA and CDR2 as SQIVND (reference sequence). Trimming stripped 9 bases from V and 3 bases from J, with 12 bases between. This CDR3 comprises 13 residues. The source is a male donor with acne. The chain carries TRBV19 and TRBJ1-5; unclear D gene. Sequencing was carried out using blood. This CDR3 reads CASILASNQPQHF. CDR3 coding DNA: TGTGCCAGCATCCTCGCCTCCAATCAGCCCCAGCATTTT.